These T cell receptor beta chains were read from a single sample in a study of blood T cells in healthy people across ages. MiXCR, applied by TCRdb to the 5' RACE reads, yields one record per CDR3 protein. The table lists some 700,000 distinct CDR3 sequences, about 20% of them singletons, with approximately 20% in the top ten. Sequenced input: blood. Receptors originate from a man between 65 and 79 years old in good health. CDR3s include the opening cysteine and the closing phenylalanine or tryptophan. D genes are given only for firm matches. Size is stated for part of the rows, as once, few or many counts, or as a class when the clone is expanded.

D gene: .; J gene: TRBJ2-5; CDR3 length: 13; clone size: .; V gene: TRBV20-1; CDR3 protein: CSAKRTGSGQQYF; CDR3 DNA: TGCAGTGCTAAACGGACGGGCTCGGGCCAGCAGTACTTC
D gene: .; J gene: TRBJ1-2; CDR3 length: 13; clone size: few; V gene: TRBV5-1; CDR3 protein: CASSVPDGYGYTF; CDR3 DNA: TGCGCCAGCAGCGTACCAGACGGCTATGGCTACACCTTC
D gene: .; J gene: TRBJ2-7; CDR3 length: 13; clone size: .; V gene: TRBV6-1; CDR3 protein: CASSAYGGYEQYF; CDR3 DNA: TGTGCCAGCAGTGCATACGGGGGCTACGAGCAGTACTTC
D gene: .; J gene: TRBJ1-2; CDR3 length: 13; clone size: once; V gene: TRBV25-1; CDR3 protein: CASSDPGGYGYTF; CDR3 DNA: TGTGCCAGCAGTGATCCCGGCGGCTATGGCTACACCTTC
D gene: .; J gene: TRBJ2-5; CDR3 length: 8; clone size: many; V gene: TRBV29-1; CDR3 protein: CSVPTQYF; CDR3 DNA: TGCAGCGTCCCGACCCAGTACTTC
D gene: TRBD2; J gene: TRBJ2-3; CDR3 length: 19; clone size: .; V gene: TRBV6-2/TRBV6-3; CDR3 protein: CASSYPWGLAGRGTDTQYF; CDR3 DNA: TGTGCCAGCAGTTACCCGTGGGGGCTAGCGGGACGGGGCACAGATACGCAGTATTTT
D gene: .; J gene: TRBJ1-2; CDR3 length: 15; clone size: .; V gene: TRBV20-1; CDR3 protein: CSASKATGTSNGYTF; CDR3 DNA: TGCAGTGCTAGTAAGGCGACGGGAACTTCGAATGGCTACACCTTC
D gene: .; J gene: TRBJ1-2; CDR3 length: 12; clone size: .; V gene: TRBV19; CDR3 protein: CASTIDDYGYTF; CDR3 DNA: TGTGCCAGTACCATCGACGACTATGGCTACACCTTC
D gene: TRBD1; J gene: TRBJ1-1; CDR3 length: 17; clone size: few; V gene: TRBV12-3/TRBV12-4; CDR3 protein: CASSLPGQGFSIAEAFF; CDR3 DNA: TGTGCCAGCAGTTTACCAGGACAGGGCTTTAGTATCGCTGAAGCTTTCTTT
D gene: TRBD2; J gene: TRBJ2-5; CDR3 length: 15; clone size: .; V gene: TRBV20-1; CDR3 protein: CSARGTGGNQETQYF; CDR3 DNA: TGCAGTGCTAGAGGCACGGGGGGGAATCAAGAGACCCAGTACTTC
D gene: .; J gene: TRBJ1-1; CDR3 length: 14; clone size: .; V gene: TRBV11-2; CDR3 protein: CASSVATGNTEAFF; CDR3 DNA: TGTGCCAGCAGCGTCGCAACAGGGAACACTGAAGCTTTCTTT
D gene: .; J gene: TRBJ2-3; CDR3 length: 12; clone size: many; V gene: TRBV6-2/TRBV6-3; CDR3 protein: CASSYPVDTQYF; CDR3 DNA: TGTGCCAGCAGTTACCCAGTTGATACGCAGTATTTT
D gene: .; J gene: TRBJ2-1; CDR3 length: 11; clone size: .; V gene: TRBV5-1; CDR3 protein: CASSLKYEQFF; CDR3 DNA: TGCGCCAGCAGCTTGAAGTATGAGCAGTTCTTC
D gene: TRBD1; J gene: TRBJ2-7; CDR3 length: 16; clone size: few; V gene: TRBV12-3/TRBV12-4; CDR3 protein: CASSRPGQGPLYEQYF; CDR3 DNA: TGTGCCAGCAGCAGACCGGGACAGGGTCCCCTTTACGAGCAGTACTTC
D gene: TRBD1; J gene: TRBJ2-3; CDR3 length: 15; clone size: few; V gene: TRBV7-2; CDR3 protein: CASSWDRGFADTQYF; CDR3 DNA: TGTGCCAGCAGCTGGGACAGGGGTTTTGCAGATACGCAGTATTTT
D gene: .; J gene: TRBJ2-3; CDR3 length: 18; clone size: .; V gene: TRBV5-5; CDR3 protein: CASSPTYSLGLYTDTQYF; CDR3 DNA: TGTGCCAGCAGTCCGACGTACTCCCTCGGACTGTACACAGATACGCAGTATTTT
D gene: .; J gene: TRBJ1-4; CDR3 length: 16; clone size: few; V gene: TRBV3-1; CDR3 protein: CASSPSDRVSNEKLFF; CDR3 DNA: TGTGCCAGCAGCCCATCCGACCGGGTCTCTAATGAAAAACTGTTTTTT
D gene: .; J gene: TRBJ2-7; CDR3 length: 14; clone size: .; V gene: TRBV12-3/TRBV12-4; CDR3 protein: CASSLGLLPYEQYF; CDR3 DNA: TGTGCCAGCAGTTTGGGGCTCCTTCCCTACGAGCAGTACTTC
D gene: .; J gene: TRBJ1-4; CDR3 length: 15; clone size: .; V gene: TRBV18; CDR3 protein: CASSPSGSTNEKLFF; CDR3 DNA: TGTGCCAGCTCACCTTCAGGCTCAACTAATGAAAAACTGTTTTTT
D gene: .; J gene: TRBJ2-7; CDR3 length: 14; clone size: .; V gene: TRBV3-1; CDR3 protein: CASRQGPSSYEQYF; CDR3 DNA: TGTGCCAGCAGACAAGGACCGAGCTCCTACGAGCAGTACTTC
D gene: .; J gene: TRBJ2-1; CDR3 length: 12; clone size: few; V gene: TRBV20-1; CDR3 protein: CSASRKAREQFF; CDR3 DNA: TGCAGTGCTAGCCGAAAGGCGCGGGAGCAGTTCTTC
D gene: TRBD2; J gene: TRBJ2-5; CDR3 length: 16; clone size: few; V gene: TRBV12-3/TRBV12-4; CDR3 protein: CASTTSGTPGAKAQYF; CDR3 DNA: TGTGCCAGCACGACTAGCGGGACACCAGGGGCAAAGGCCCAGTACTTC
D gene: .; J gene: TRBJ2-7; CDR3 length: 17; clone size: .; V gene: TRBV9; CDR3 protein: CASSVAVPHRGIYEQYF; CDR3 DNA: TGTGCCAGCAGCGTAGCGGTACCACACAGAGGGATATACGAGCAGTACTTC
D gene: .; J gene: TRBJ2-1; CDR3 length: 17; clone size: few; V gene: TRBV21-1; CDR3 protein: CASSKRVRLAGYNEQFF; CDR3 DNA: TGTGCCAGCAGCAAACGGGTTCGACTAGCGGGATACAATGAGCAGTTCTTC
D gene: .; J gene: TRBJ1-2; CDR3 length: 14; clone size: few; V gene: TRBV7-8; CDR3 protein: CASSLERDLRGYTF; CDR3 DNA: TGTGCCAGCAGCTTAGAACGGGATCTAAGGGGCTACACCTTC
D gene: .; J gene: TRBJ2-2; CDR3 length: 15; clone size: once; V gene: TRBV7-9; CDR3 protein: CASSLGPTGIGELFF; CDR3 DNA: TGTGCCAGCAGCTTAGGACCCACAGGGATAGGGGAGCTGTTTTTT
D gene: .; J gene: TRBJ2-1; CDR3 length: 14; clone size: .; V gene: TRBV7-9; CDR3 protein: CTSRTQSPYNEQFF; CDR3 DNA: TGTACCAGCAGGACACAATCACCTTACAATGAGCAGTTCTTC
D gene: TRBD2; J gene: TRBJ2-3; CDR3 length: 18; clone size: many; V gene: TRBV5-1; CDR3 protein: CASSSRTSGGYSTDTQYF; CDR3 DNA: TGCGCCAGCAGCTCCCGGACTAGCGGGGGGTATAGCACAGATACGCAGTATTTT
D gene: TRBD2; J gene: TRBJ2-1; CDR3 length: 16; clone size: .; V gene: TRBV15; CDR3 protein: CATSRDRGGPGNEQFF; CDR3 DNA: TGTGCCACCAGCAGAGATCGGGGGGGACCAGGGAATGAGCAGTTCTTC
D gene: TRBD1; J gene: TRBJ1-5; CDR3 length: 17; clone size: few; V gene: TRBV19; CDR3 protein: CASSTPGGGVGNQPQHF; CDR3 DNA: TGTGCCAGTAGTACGCCAGGGGGGGGCGTTGGCAATCAGCCCCAGCATTTT
D gene: .; J gene: TRBJ1-2; CDR3 length: 15; clone size: few; V gene: TRBV29-1; CDR3 protein: CSAETPSGTNYGYTF; CDR3 DNA: TGCAGCGCCGAGACGCCCTCAGGAACTAACTATGGCTACACCTTC
D gene: TRBD1; J gene: TRBJ2-3; CDR3 length: 15; clone size: .; V gene: TRBV28; CDR3 protein: CASAGRGTGFDTQYF; CDR3 DNA: TGTGCCAGCGCCGGGAGAGGGACAGGGTTTGATACGCAGTATTTT
D gene: TRBD2; J gene: TRBJ2-4; CDR3 length: 15; clone size: .; V gene: TRBV27; CDR3 protein: CASSFASGRISIQYF; CDR3 DNA: TGTGCCAGCAGTTTTGCTAGCGGGAGGATTAGCATTCAGTACTTC
D gene: .; J gene: TRBJ1-3; CDR3 length: 14; clone size: .; V gene: TRBV7-2; CDR3 protein: CASSAGARRNTIYF; CDR3 DNA: TGTGCCAGCAGCGCGGGGGCCCGCCGGAACACCATATATTTT
D gene: TRBD2; J gene: TRBJ2-4; CDR3 length: 16; clone size: .; V gene: TRBV7-2; CDR3 protein: CASSKDAGGNKNIQYF; CDR3 DNA: TGTGCCAGCAGTAAAGACGCGGGGGGGAATAAAAACATTCAGTACTTC
D gene: .; J gene: TRBJ2-5; CDR3 length: 15; clone size: .; V gene: TRBV11-2; CDR3 protein: CASRHTTSPRETQYF; CDR3 DNA: TGTGCCAGCAGACATACAACTAGTCCTCGGGAGACCCAGTACTTC
D gene: .; J gene: TRBJ1-2; CDR3 length: 12; clone size: once; V gene: TRBV25-1; CDR3 protein: CASWIFGGGYTF; CDR3 DNA: TGTGCCAGCTGGATTTTTGGGGGTGGCTACACCTTC
D gene: .; J gene: TRBJ1-2; CDR3 length: 14; clone size: .; V gene: TRBV12-3/TRBV12-4; CDR3 protein: CASRVSLSGIGYTF; CDR3 DNA: TGTGCCAGCAGGGTCAGCCTTTCCGGTATTGGCTACACCTTC
D gene: TRBD2; J gene: TRBJ2-5; CDR3 length: 13; clone size: .; V gene: TRBV2; CDR3 protein: CASNNHGGETQYF; CDR3 DNA: TGTGCCAGCAACAATCACGGGGGGGAGACCCAGTACTTC
D gene: TRBD2; J gene: TRBJ2-1; CDR3 length: 14; clone size: .; V gene: TRBV20-1; CDR3 protein: CSAGGLAVANEQFF; CDR3 DNA: TGCAGTGCTGGAGGGCTAGCGGTGGCAAATGAGCAGTTCTTC
D gene: .; J gene: TRBJ1-2; CDR3 length: 13; clone size: .; V gene: TRBV6-6; CDR3 protein: CASSSVREYGYTF; CDR3 DNA: TGTGCCAGCAGCTCGGTGAGGGAGTATGGCTACACCTTC
D gene: TRBD2; J gene: TRBJ2-1; CDR3 length: 15; clone size: few; V gene: TRBV7-6; CDR3 protein: CASSLGTSGNLEQFF; CDR3 DNA: TGTGCCAGCAGCTTAGGGACTAGCGGGAATCTGGAGCAGTTCTTC
D gene: TRBD2; J gene: TRBJ2-1; CDR3 length: 15; clone size: many; V gene: TRBV24-1; CDR3 protein: CATSDPGLAHNEQFF; CDR3 DNA: TGTGCCACCAGTGATCCCGGACTAGCGCACAATGAGCAGTTCTTC
D gene: .; J gene: TRBJ2-3; CDR3 length: 16; clone size: many; V gene: TRBV7-6; CDR3 protein: CASSLMVGPSTDTQYF; CDR3 DNA: TGTGCCAGCAGCTTAATGGTGGGGCCCAGCACAGATACGCAGTATTTT
D gene: .; J gene: TRBJ1-1; CDR3 length: 12; clone size: many; V gene: TRBV20-1; CDR3 protein: CSARGGVVKAFF; CDR3 DNA: TGCAGTGCTAGGGGCGGGGTAGTCAAAGCTTTCTTT
D gene: TRBD1; J gene: TRBJ2-3; CDR3 length: 15; clone size: few; V gene: TRBV5-1; CDR3 protein: CASSTGQGFIDTQYF; CDR3 DNA: TGCGCCAGCAGCACCGGACAGGGATTCATCGATACGCAGTATTTT
D gene: .; J gene: TRBJ2-1; CDR3 length: 14; clone size: few; V gene: TRBV5-1; CDR3 protein: CASSRGAGGDEQFF; CDR3 DNA: TGCGCCAGCAGCCGGGGTGCGGGTGGGGATGAGCAGTTCTTC
D gene: .; J gene: TRBJ1-1; CDR3 length: 11; clone size: many; V gene: TRBV7-9; CDR3 protein: CASSSPGEAFF; CDR3 DNA: TGTGCCAGCAGCTCCCCGGGGGAAGCTTTCTTT
D gene: .; J gene: TRBJ2-1; CDR3 length: 13; clone size: few; V gene: TRBV12-3/TRBV12-4; CDR3 protein: CASSLVQVDEQFF; CDR3 DNA: TGTGCCAGCAGTTTAGTGCAAGTAGATGAGCAGTTCTTC
D gene: .; J gene: TRBJ2-1; CDR3 length: 14; clone size: .; V gene: TRBV20-1; CDR3 protein: CSASWSSRYNEQFF; CDR3 DNA: TGCAGTGCCTCCTGGTCTAGCCGCTACAATGAGCAGTTCTTC
D gene: TRBD1; J gene: TRBJ1-5; CDR3 length: 20; clone size: .; V gene: TRBV12-3/TRBV12-4; CDR3 protein: CASSFLFRRQGAVGNQPQHF; CDR3 DNA: TGTGCCAGCAGTTTTCTTTTTAGGCGACAGGGGGCGGTTGGCAATCAGCCCCAGCATTTT
D gene: TRBD2; J gene: TRBJ2-3; CDR3 length: 15; clone size: few; V gene: TRBV7-9; CDR3 protein: CAGSSTSGGTDTQYF; CDR3 DNA: TGTGCCGGCAGCTCGACTAGCGGGGGCACAGATACGCAGTATTTT
D gene: TRBD1; J gene: TRBJ1-5; CDR3 length: 15; clone size: .; V gene: TRBV20-1; CDR3 protein: CSARQGQGLYQPQHF; CDR3 DNA: TGCAGTGCTAGACAAGGACAGGGTTTGTATCAGCCCCAGCATTTT
D gene: TRBD2; J gene: TRBJ2-1; CDR3 length: 14; clone size: .; V gene: TRBV7-2; CDR3 protein: CASSQLAGVNEQFF; CDR3 DNA: TGTGCCAGCAGCCAACTAGCGGGAGTCAATGAGCAGTTCTTC
D gene: .; J gene: TRBJ2-7; CDR3 length: 15; clone size: few; V gene: TRBV6-1; CDR3 protein: CASYQKRSGANEQYF; CDR3 DNA: TGTGCCAGCTACCAAAAGAGGTCGGGGGCTAACGAGCAGTACTTC